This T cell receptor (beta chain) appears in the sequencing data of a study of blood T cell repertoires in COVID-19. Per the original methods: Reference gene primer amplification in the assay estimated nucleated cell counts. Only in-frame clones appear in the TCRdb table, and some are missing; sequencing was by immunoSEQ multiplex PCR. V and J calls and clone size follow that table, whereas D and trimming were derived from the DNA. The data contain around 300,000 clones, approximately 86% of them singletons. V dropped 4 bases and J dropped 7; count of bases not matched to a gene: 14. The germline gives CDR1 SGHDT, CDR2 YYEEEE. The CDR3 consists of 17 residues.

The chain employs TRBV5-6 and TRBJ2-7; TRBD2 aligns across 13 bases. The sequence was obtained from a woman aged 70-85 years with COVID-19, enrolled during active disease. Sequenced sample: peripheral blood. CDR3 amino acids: CASSRVVLTSGGMEQYF. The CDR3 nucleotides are TGTGCCAGCAGCCGTGTCGTTCTGACTAGCGGGGGGATGGAGCAGTACTTC. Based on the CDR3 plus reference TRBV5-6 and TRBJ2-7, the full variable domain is DAGVTQSPTHLIKTRGQQVTLRCSPKSGHDTVSWYQQALGQGPQFIFQYYEEEERQRGNFPDRFSGHQFPNYSSELNVNALLLGDSALYLCASSRVVLTSGGMEQYFGPGTRLTVT.